The 23 T cell receptor beta chains reported below all come from one sample, sequenced in a study of radiation and T cells in renal cell carcinoma. Sample time point: baseline pretreatment blood. The treatment: 15 Gy SBRT to primary tumor, nephrectomy 4 weeks later. Profiled with immunoSEQ multiplex PCR; TCRdb holds only in-frame clones, not every one. Among 87,000 or so clones listed, 70% to 90% were seen once. The sample here was blood, taken from a patient whose treatment included radiotherapy and nephrectomy. The receptor set was obtained from a man aged 45-60 years with renal cell carcinoma.

The chain joins TRBV5-4 to TRBJ2-5; tentative D call: TRBD2 (7 bases). V lost 4 bases and J 5 bases, leaving 18 bases between the germline ends. The germline CDR1 and CDR2 sequences are SGHNT and YYREEE (reference sequence). CDR3 length: 15 amino acids. The CDR3 nucleotides read TGTGCCAGCAGCCCCGAGTGGGGGGGCAGGGAGACCCAGTACTTC. This translates into CASSPEWGGRETQYF.

The chain has TRBV2 and TRBJ2-7; the match to TRBD1 covers 9 bases. The V gene's germline CDR1 is SNHLY and CDR2 FYNNEI. Trimming cost V 4 bases and J 4 bases; bases outside gene matches: 5. This CDR3 spans 14 amino acids. Here the CDR3 DNA reads TGTGCCAGCAGTGTCGGGACAGGGTCGTACGAGCAGTACTTC. Encoded protein: CASSVGTGSYEQYF.

This clone was seen a few times. The V call is TRBV6-1, the J call TRBJ1-5; D unclear. The germline V gene encodes CDR1 MNHNS and CDR2 SASEGT. The CDR3 has 13 amino acids. V was trimmed by 1 base and J by 7 bases, leaving 8 bases between them. The CDR3 protein is CASSEVGEQPQHF. The CDR3 DNA follows: TGTGCCAGCAGTGAAGTTGGGGAACAGCCCCAGCATTTT.

The V and J genes are TRBV27 and TRBJ2-1; maybe TRBD2 (5 bases). Germline V gene data show CDR1 as MNHEY and CDR2 as SMNVEV (reference sequence). The CDR3 extends over 16 amino acids. Trimming pared 8 bases from V and 6 bases from J, leaving 23 bases between. The CDR3 sequence is CASLKEGPPWGNEQFF. The CDR3 DNA sequence: TGTGCCAGCCTCAAAGAGGGTCCCCCCTGGGGCAATGAGCAGTTCTTC.

The chain couples TRBV28 to TRBJ1-5; no clear D. Trimming removed 4 bases at V and 3 bases at J, with 13 bases between. The CDR3 contains 15 residues. The germline V gene has CDR1 MDHEN and CDR2 SYDVKM. The CDR3 nucleotides read TGTGCCAGCAGTTCACCGTCGGGGTACAATCAGCCCCAGCATTTT. Translated, it gives CASSSPSGYNQPQHF.

The rearrangement joins TRBV4-1 to TRBJ2-5; 8 nucleotides align to TRBD2. Germline assignment: CDR1 MGHRA and CDR2 YSYEKL. This CDR3 is built from 18 residues. The V segment lost 0 bases and the J segment 4 bases; nucleotides outside the gene matches: 13. The CDR3 spells CASSQEGAGRAGGETQYF. CDR3 in DNA: TGCGCCAGCAGCCAAGAGGGCGCCGGGAGGGCCGGGGGAGAGACCCAGTACTTC.

The rearrangement links TRBV30 to TRBJ2-7, with D possibly TRBD2 on 6 matching bases. The CDR3 sequence is 14 residues long. Germline V CDR1 and CDR2: GTSNPN, SVGIG (reference sequence). Trimming shortened V by 5 bases and J by 2 bases, and 16 bases separated the two germline ends. CDR3 sequence: CAWAGQPMAYEQYF. The CDR3 nucleotides are TGTGCCTGGGCGGGGCAGCCGATGGCCTACGAGCAGTACTTC.

Only a few counts were recorded for this clone. The J gene is TRBJ2-1, the V gene TRBV6-5; unclear D gene. CDR3 length: 11 residues. V lost 2 bases, J lost 9 bases, and 5 bases lay in between. In germline, CDR1 is MNHEY, CDR2 SVGAGI. CDR3 nucleotide sequence: TGTGCCAGCAGTTACGGTGGTGAGCAGTTCTTC. Translation gives CASSYGGEQFF.

The chain employs TRBV27 and TRBJ1-2, with 8 nucleotides matching TRBD1. The CDR3 loop spans 15 amino acids. V was pared by 6 bases and J by 0 bases, with 6 bases of the junction left unmatched. Germline V gene lookup returns CDR1 MNHEY and CDR2 SMNVEV (reference sequence). The CDR3 coding sequence is TGTGCCAGCAGCGGAACAGGGGGAGCTAACTATGGCTACACCTTC. This sequence encodes CASSGTGGANYGYTF.

The CDR3 DNA sequence: TGTGCCAGCAGATCCGGACTAGCGAGCACCGGGGAGCTGTTTTTT. As protein: CASRSGLASTGELFF. The V and J genes are TRBV6-5 and TRBJ2-2, with 9 bases lining up with TRBD2. This CDR3 is 15 amino acids long. V lost 6 bases and J lost 4; bases outside the gene matches: 6. Germline CDR1 is MNHEY and CDR2 is SVGAGI.

Only one count was recorded for this clone. V and J are TRBV28 and TRBJ1-5; no firm D call. Trimming removed 7 bases from V and 2 bases from J, with 12 bases in between. This CDR3 comprises 14 residues. Germline CDR1 is MDHEN and CDR2 is SYDVKM. The DNA of the CDR3 is TGTGCCAGCAACGGGCCCGAACGCAATCAGCCCCAGCATTTT. This translates into CASNGPERNQPQHF. Combining the CDR3 with reference TRBV28 and TRBJ1-5 gives the whole variable domain DVKVTQSSRYLVKRTGEKVFLECVQDMDHENMFWYRQDPGLGLRLIYFSYDVKMKEKGDIPEGYSVSREKKERFSLILESASTNQTSMYLCASNGPERNQPQHFGDGTRLSIL.

V usage is TRBV1 and J usage is TRBJ1-6; the table assigns TRBD1, which was not confirmed against the DNA. TRBV1 is recorded as a pseudogene. The CDR3 loop spans 14 amino acids. CDR3 region: CRGQGSSYNSPLHF. CDR3 sequence (DNA): TGCAGAGGACAGGGGAGCTCCTATAATTCACCCCTCCACTTT.

The chain combines TRBV10-1 with TRBJ2-3; D gene unclear. Per the germline V gene, CDR1 is WNHNN and CDR2 is SYGVQD (reference sequence). The CDR3 loop spans 9 amino acids. V dropped 7 bases and J dropped 12 bases, with 8 bases sitting between them. CDR3: CASIKCQYF. The CDR3 DNA is TGCGCCAGCATTAAATGTCAGTATTTT.

This chain connects TRBV5-1 to TRBJ1-6; TRBD1 might be the D (6 bases). Trimming took off 0 bases at V and 9 bases at J, with 16 bases between the two ends. The CDR3 spans 16 residues. In germline, CDR1 is SGHRS, CDR2 YFSETQ. The CDR3 here is CASSLAPTGRSSPLHF. CDR3 nucleotide sequence: TGCGCCAGCAGCTTGGCGCCTACAGGGAGGAGTTCACCCCTCCACTTT.

The gene calls are TRBV4-1 and TRBJ1-4, with TRBD1 matching over 11 bases. Unmatched junction bases numbered 5, after V lost 1 base and J lost 10 bases. This CDR3 contains 15 residues. The germline V gene has CDR1 MGHRA and CDR2 YSYEKL. In nucleotides, the CDR3 is TGCGCCAGCAGCCAAGTCCCGGGACAGGGGGGAAAACTGTTTTTT. It is translated as CASSQVPGQGGKLFF.

V gene TRBV28 combines with J gene TRBJ1-3, with 7 bases matching TRBD1. V trimming: 5 bases; J trimming: 2 bases; junction bases outside the gene matches: 3. CDR1 and CDR2 (germline): MDHEN, SYDVKM. There are 14 residues in the CDR3. The CDR3 nucleotides are TGTGCCAGCAGTCCCACAGGGGCTGGAAACACCATATATTTT. Amino acid sequence: CASSPTGAGNTIYF.

This chain uses TRBV7-6 with TRBJ1-2, with D tentatively TRBD1 (6 bases). This CDR3 is 15 amino acids long. V lost 4 bases, J lost 4 bases, and 16 bases lay in between. Germline lookup yields CDR1 SGHVS and CDR2 FNYEAQ. The CDR3 spells CASSSGLPGAYGYTF. The CDR3, as DNA: TGTGCCAGCAGCTCCGGGCTCCCAGGGGCCTATGGCTACACCTTC. Full variable domain (remainder filled in from reference TRBV7-6 and TRBJ1-2): GAGVSQSPRYKVTKRGQDVALRCDPISGHVSLYWYRQALGQGPEFLTYFNYEAQQDKSGLPNDRFSAERPEGSISTLTIQRTEQRDSAMYRCASSSGLPGAYGYTFGSGTRLTVV.

The rearrangement links TRBV6-5 to TRBJ1-4; 8 nucleotides align to TRBD1. In germline, CDR1 is MNHEY, CDR2 SVGAGI. The V segment lost 6 bases and the J segment 2 bases; nucleotides outside the gene matches: 2. The length of the CDR3 is 14 residues. CDR3 in DNA: TGTGCCAGCAGCCGGACAGGGACTAATGAAAAACTGTTTTTT. Protein: CASSRTGTNEKLFF.

This clone was seen only once. V usage is TRBV19 and J usage is TRBJ2-4; D perhaps matches TRBD2 (6 bases). Between the trimmed V and J ends, which lost 4 bases and 6 bases, there was a span of 13 bases. Germline CDR1 is LNHDA and CDR2 is SQIVND (reference sequence). The CDR3 extends over 14 amino acids. The CDR3 protein is CASSTTDGGNIQYF. DNA of the CDR3: TGTGCCAGTAGTACAACCGACGGGGGAAACATTCAGTACTTC. The full variable domain, with the rest looked up from reference TRBV19 and TRBJ2-4, is DGGITQSPKYLFRKEGQNVTLSCEQNLNHDAMYWYRQDPGQGLRLIYYSQIVNDFQKGDIAEGYSVSREKKESFPLTVTSAQKNPTAFYLCASSTTDGGNIQYFGAGTRLSVL.

The chain carries TRBV6-5 and TRBJ2-5; a weak D match, TRBD2 (6 bases). This CDR3 spans 16 amino acids. The V gene's germline CDR1 is MNHEY and CDR2 SVGAGI. Trimming stripped 2 bases from V and 0 bases from J, with 13 bases between. The CDR3 reads CASSYSPLAYQETQYF. CDR3 nucleotide sequence: TGTGCCAGCAGTTACAGCCCTCTAGCGTACCAAGAGACCCAGTACTTC.

The V call is TRBV5-1, the J call TRBJ2-1; D is possibly TRBD2 (5 bases). Deletions cut 1 base from V and 1 base from J, with 9 bases between. Germline V gene data show CDR1 as SGHRS and CDR2 as YFSETQ. This CDR3 has 15 residues. CDR3 protein: CASSLKLGSYNEQFF. The CDR3 DNA follows: TGCGCCAGCAGCTTGAAACTAGGATCCTACAATGAGCAGTTCTTC.

This clone was picked up a small number of times. The genes are TRBV6-4 and TRBJ2-3, with 8 bases fitting TRBD2. V shed 0 bases, J shed 1 base, and the junction held 3 bases outside the gene matches. This CDR3 is built from 16 residues. Germline CDR1 and CDR2: MRHNA and SNTAGT. CDR3 region: CASSDSRGGGTDTQYF. CDR3 coding DNA: TGTGCCAGCAGTGACTCCCGGGGGGGCGGCACAGATACGCAGTATTTT.

The genes are TRBV4-1 and TRBJ2-5; D not resolved. Germline V lookup: CDR1 MGHRA, CDR2 YSYEKL. The V and J ends lost 0 bases and 7 bases respectively, with 12 bases between them. CDR3 length: 14 amino acids. The CDR3 spells CASSQDLYKGTQYF. The CDR3 bases are TGCGCCAGCAGCCAAGATCTATACAAGGGGACCCAGTACTTC.